This T cell receptor (beta chain) emerged from a study of CD8 T cells in ankylosing spondylitis. General study points: Within matched ankylosing spondylitis synovial fluid, disease-linked clones were reportedly significantly enriched. Within ankylosing spondylitis blood, a TCR beta motif made up of roughly eight highly homologous variants appeared to be characteristic.

This clonotype was recorded many times. Its antigen is currently unknown. The germline CDR1 and CDR2 sequences are SEHNR and FQNEAQ (reference sequence). The CDR3 sequence is 15 residues long. V was cut by 4 bases and J by 2 bases, with 15 bases left in between. Each TCR beta library was made by quantitative 5'-RACE that incorporated molecular barcodes. TCRdb recomputed calls from the 5' RACE reads with MiXCR, one row per CDR3 protein. The sample includes about 220,000 distinct CDR3 sequences, 20% to 30% of them seen just once. The sample consisted of blood, either unsorted or a sorted T cell fraction (not recorded which). This chain connects TRBV7-9 to TRBJ2-7; weak D call: TRBD2 (6 bases). This clonotype was obtained from a male donor with ankylosing spondylitis or in good health (not recorded which). Here the CDR3 DNA reads TGTGCCAGCAGCTCTCGAGCGGGTATGCCCTACGAGCAGTACTTC. Protein: CASSSRAGMPYEQYF.